Listed here are 23 T cell receptor beta chains from one sample, sequenced in a study of OX40 agonist ivuxolimab in advanced cancers. The assay was immunoSEQ multiplex PCR, and TCRdb's table has in-frame clones only and misses some. The sample holds under 45,000 clones, approximately 72% seen once. Sequencing was performed on CD4+ or CD8+ T cells sorted from blood, taken in a trial of the OX40 agonist ivuxolimab. These receptors were obtained from an adult with an advanced solid tumor such as melanoma, head and neck, liver or kidney cancer.

The chain combines TRBV28 with TRBJ1-6, with D maybe TRBD1 (5 bases). In germline, CDR1 is MDHEN, CDR2 SYDVKM. The CDR3 consists of 14 residues. The V and J ends lost 6 bases and 8 bases respectively, with 14 bases between them. CDR3: CASSPGGSDSPLHF. Here the CDR3 DNA reads TGTGCCAGCAGCCCCGGGGGGTCGGATTCACCCCTCCACTTT.

V and J are TRBV6-1 and TRBJ1-4; D possibly corresponds to TRBD1 (6 bases). This CDR3 has 14 amino acids. Germline CDR1 reads MNHNS; CDR2 reads SASEGT. V dropped 5 bases and J dropped 0 bases, with 7 bases sitting between them. CDR3 protein: CASSWDTTNEKLFF. CDR3 in DNA: TGTGCCAGCAGTTGGGACACAACTAATGAAAAACTGTTTTTT.

The chain has TRBV28 and TRBJ1-1, with D unclear. Germline V gene sequence: CDR1 MDHEN, CDR2 SYDVKM. V was shortened by 4 bases and J by 6 bases, with 9 bases between the two germline ends. This CDR3 is 12 amino acids long. Here the CDR3 reads CASSSLRSEAFF. Written as DNA, the CDR3 is TGTGCCAGCAGTTCCCTGAGGTCTGAAGCTTTCTTT.

The rearrangement joins TRBV5-5 to TRBJ2-7, with TRBD1 as a possible D gene (5 bases). This CDR3 is 15 amino acids long. V lost 0 bases and J lost 3, with 13 bases in between. Germline V gene sequence: CDR1 SGHKS, CDR2 YYEKEE (reference sequence). CDR3: CASSLGTGQIYEQYF. As DNA, the CDR3 is TGTGCCAGCAGCTTGGGTACTGGACAAATCTACGAGCAGTACTTC.

The rearrangement uses TRBV6-1 and TRBJ2-3, with 12 positions matching TRBD2. J was trimmed by 5 bases and V by 3 bases; bases with no gene match: 6. This CDR3 region has 16 residues. Germline V gene data show CDR1 as MNHNS and CDR2 as SASEGT. CDR3 amino acids: CASSEILAGGRDTQYF. The CDR3 region has the DNA TGTGCCAGCAGTGAGATACTAGCGGGAGGTAGAGATACGCAGTATTTT.

The chain has TRBV6-5 and TRBJ1-1; 11 positions agree with TRBD1. Germline V CDR1 and CDR2: MNHEY, SVGAGI. This CDR3 has 15 residues. Losses at the gene ends were 6 bases for V and 3 bases for J; bases not matched to a gene: 6. The CDR3 is CASRIPGQGDTEAFF. In DNA, the CDR3 is TGTGCCAGCAGGATTCCGGGACAGGGGGACACTGAAGCTTTCTTT.

The chain recombines TRBV6-1 with TRBJ2-1; no clear D. Trimming took 6 bases from V and 0 from J, leaving 15 bases between them. Germline V gene data show CDR1 as MNHNS and CDR2 as SASEGT. CDR3 size: 16 residues. CDR3 protein: CASSEMGLNSYNEQFF. The CDR3 DNA follows: TGTGCCAGCAGCGAAATGGGCCTCAACTCCTACAATGAGCAGTTCTTC.

This rearrangement joins TRBV6-6 to TRBJ2-1; D is perhaps TRBD2 (5 bases). This CDR3 has 13 amino acids. V shed 7 bases and J shed 15 bases, with 22 bases lying between them. CDR1 and CDR2 (germline): MNHNY, SVGAGI (reference sequence). The CDR3 nucleotides read TGTGCCAGCACCCCGAGGACTGACTTTGGACTGTTCTTC. It encodes CASTPRTDFGLFF.

This sequence joins TRBV9 and TRBJ1-6; D might be TRBD1 (5 bases). CDR3 length: 18 amino acids. Trimming took 0 bases from V and 4 from J, leaving 17 bases between them. The germline V gene encodes CDR1 SGDLS and CDR2 YYNGEE. Here the CDR3 DNA reads TGTGCCAGCAGCGTAGAAAGGGACCAGTCCGTTTATAATTCACCCCTCCACTTT. This encodes CASSVERDQSVYNSPLHF.

This clone was found once. The CDR3 sequence is CASSLSIGTRAVGYTF. The CDR3 DNA sequence: TGTGCCAGCAGTTTAAGCATCGGGACCCGGGCGGTAGGCTACACCTTC. The chain recombines TRBV28 with TRBJ1-2; D is perhaps TRBD1 (5 bases). The germline V gene encodes CDR1 MDHEN and CDR2 SYDVKM. Trimming left V 2 bases short and J 8 bases short, with 21 bases between. The CDR3 runs to 16 residues.

The chain links TRBV14 to TRBJ1-1, with D unresolved. Per germline, CDR1 SGHDN and CDR2 FVKESK. This CDR3 region has 14 residues. V was shortened by 0 bases and J by 8 bases, with 13 bases between the two germline ends. The CDR3, as DNA: TGTGCCAGCAGCCAAGAAATTGGAATGCTGGAAGCTTTCTTT. Amino acids: CASSQEIGMLEAFF. The whole variable domain, filled in from reference TRBV14 and TRBJ1-1, reads EAGVTQFPSHSVIEKGQTVTLRCDPISGHDNLYWYRRVMGKEIKFLLHFVKESKQDESGMPNNRFLAERTGGTYSTLKVQPAELEDSGVYFCASSQEIGMLEAFFGQGTRLTVV.

This chain links TRBV29-1 with TRBJ2-5, with 7 bases matching TRBD2. The CDR3 covers 15 residues. Germline values: CDR1 SQVTM, CDR2 ANQGSEA. V lost 0 bases, J lost 5 bases, and 9 bases stayed unmatched. The CDR3 DNA reads as TGCAGCGTTGAAGAGGCCGGGGACGGGAGGGAGACCCAGTACTTC. Its translation: CSVEEAGDGRETQYF. The variable domain in full, with the rest retrieved from reference TRBV29-1 and TRBJ2-5, is SAVISQKPSRDICQRGTSLTIQCQVDSQVTMMFWYRQQPGQSLTLIATANQGSEATYESGFVIDKFPISRPNLTFSTLTVSNMSPEDSSIYLCSVEEAGDGRETQYFGPGTRLLVL.

The genes are TRBV27 and TRBJ1-2; the D is unclear. The length of the CDR3 is 12 residues. Germline V gives CDR1 MNHEY, CDR2 SMNVEV (reference sequence). CDR3 nucleotides: TGTGGCACGCGAAAGAGTGGATATGGCTACACCTTC. Translation gives CGTRKSGYGYTF.

This chain uses TRBV5-1 with TRBJ2-1, with a tentative D call TRBD2 (5 bases). Germline V gives CDR1 SGHRS, CDR2 YFSETQ. The CDR3 runs 13 residues. Trimming shortened V by 0 bases and J by 9 bases, and 10 bases separated the two germline ends. This CDR3 is CASSLVGSGEQFF. The DNA of the CDR3 is TGCGCCAGCAGCTTGGTTGGGAGTGGTGAGCAGTTCTTC.

The chain is built from TRBV5-1 and TRBJ2-5; D gene uncertain. CDR1 and CDR2 (germline): SGHRS, YFSETQ. V lost 4 bases to trimming and J lost 5 bases, with 12 bases between them. This CDR3 has 13 residues. The CDR3 coding sequence is TGCGCCAGCAGCCCCGTCCTCGGCGAGACCCAGTACTTC. This translates into CASSPVLGETQYF.

The CDR3 nucleotides read TGTGCCAGCAGCGCTACTAGCGGTTCTAGCACAGATACGCAGTATTTT. This encodes CASSATSGSSTDTQYF. The rearrangement joins TRBV9 to TRBJ2-3, with TRBD2 matching over 8 bases. This CDR3 has 16 amino acids. The J segment lost 0 bases and the V segment lost 3 bases, leaving 6 bases of the junction unmatched. The germline V gene encodes CDR1 SGDLS and CDR2 YYNGEE.

J is TRBJ1-2 and V is TRBV6-5, with a weak D call TRBD1 (6 bases). The ends were cut back, 2 bases at V and 6 bases at J, with 10 bases in the middle. The germline CDR1 and CDR2 sequences are MNHEY and SVGAGI. The CDR3 length is 13 residues. This chain's CDR3 is CASSYQGFNGYTF. As DNA, the CDR3 is TGTGCCAGCAGTTACCAGGGGTTCAATGGCTACACCTTC.

The table lists this clone with a few counts. The gene calls are TRBV28 and TRBJ2-1; a weak D match, TRBD2 (5 bases). The CDR3 contains 13 residues. Trimming shortened V by 7 bases and J by 8 bases, and 15 bases separated the two germline ends. CDR1 MDHEN and CDR2 SYDVKM come from the germline V gene. CDR3 bases: TGTGCCAGCACAATCCCTAGCACCTATGAGCAGTTCTTC. It encodes CASTIPSTYEQFF. Filled out from reference TRBV28 and TRBJ2-1, the complete variable domain reads DVKVTQSSRYLVKRTGEKVFLECVQDMDHENMFWYRQDPGLGLRLIYFSYDVKMKEKGDIPEGYSVSREKKERFSLILESASTNQTSMYLCASTIPSTYEQFFGPGTRLTVL.

The chain has TRBV28 and TRBJ1-5; no firm D call. Germline lookup yields CDR1 MDHEN and CDR2 SYDVKM. Trimming took 5 bases from V and 2 from J, leaving 10 bases between them. The CDR3 runs 14 residues. CDR3 DNA sequence: TGTGCCAGCAGTCCACAATATGGCAATCAGCCCCAGCATTTT. This translates into CASSPQYGNQPQHF.

V and J are TRBV7-9 and TRBJ2-7; perhaps TRBD1 as D (6 bases). The CDR3 spans 15 residues. Germline CDR1 reads SEHNR; CDR2 reads FQNEAQ (reference sequence). Trimming shortened V by 5 bases and J by 3 bases, and 17 bases separated the two germline ends. CDR3 loop: CASSLRSQGIYEQYF. The CDR3 nucleotides read TGTGCCAGCAGCCTCAGATCGCAGGGGATCTACGAGCAGTACTTC.

The V and J genes are TRBV5-4 and TRBJ2-5; 16 nucleotides line up with TRBD2. J was trimmed by 5 bases and V by 5 bases; bases with no gene match: 9. Germline V gives CDR1 SGHNT, CDR2 YYREEE (reference sequence). This CDR3 contains 17 residues. The DNA for the CDR3 is TGTGCCAGCAGAATTGGGACTAGCGGGGGGGCCCGGGAGACCCAGTACTTC. This gives the protein CASRIGTSGGARETQYF.

The chain couples TRBV28 to TRBJ1-1; D ambiguous. The CDR3 is 13 amino acids. With 3 bases removed from V and 4 bases from J, the gap between germline ends came to 9 bases. Germline V lookup: CDR1 MDHEN, CDR2 SYDVKM. CDR3 DNA: TGTGCCAGCAGTTTGGGCGAGGCCACTGAAGCTTTCTTT. Residues: CASSLGEATEAFF.

This chain joins TRBV18 and TRBJ1-6, with D hard to call. Trimming cost V 1 base and J 5 bases, with 6 bases left between them. This CDR3 is built from 14 residues. The germline gives CDR1 KGHSH, CDR2 LQKENI. CDR3 protein: CASSPRSNNSPLHF. The CDR3 bases are TGTGCCAGCTCACCACGCAGCAATAATTCACCCCTCCACTTT.